This T cell receptor beta chain was identified in a study of cytomegalovirus exposure and HLA in healthy donors. Points from the study as a whole: Associated with cytomegalovirus, according to the listing, were around 160 TCR beta chains. In vitro experiments confirmed that a few CMV-associated chains were specific for CMV antigens. Roughly uniform sequencing depth across donors was assumed, possibly incorrectly. Sequencing likely generated an artifact that appeared as a cluster of highly shared sequence variants.

Details on this clone: Antigen specificity is unknown.

V was trimmed by 5 bases and J by 0 bases, leaving 10 bases between them. Germline assignment: CDR1 MNHEY and CDR2 SMNVEV (reference sequence). This CDR3 is built from 15 residues. PCR primers comprised 60 Vbeta and 13 Jbeta primers. Clones were read by immunoSEQ multiplex PCR, and TCRdb kept only the in-frame ones, dropping some. The sample yields roughly 160,000 clones, approximately 83% seen once. Material: PBMCs. The receptor's source is a boy between 2 and 15 years old in good health and CMV-seronegative. The chain is built from TRBV27 and TRBJ2-2; maybe TRBD1 (6 bases). The CDR3 loop is CASSVRTANTGELFF. The CDR3 nucleotides read TGTGCCAGCAGTGTGCGGACAGCGAACACCGGGGAGCTGTTTTTT.